This TCR beta chain was sequenced during a study of shared clonotypes between healthy human individuals. Across the whole study: Three plates were used per donor for CD4 naive, three for CD4 memory, two for CD8 naive and one for CD8 memory.

Healthy and HIV-negative, the adult donors had no recent acute infections or vaccinations. Each cell subset's genomic DNA was divided evenly among several immunoSEQ plates. The method was immunoSEQ multiplex PCR; TCRdb's version includes in-frame clones alone and lacks a portion of them. Of around 2.1 million clones in the sample, under 97% were seen once. V lost 0 bases, J lost 4 bases, and 6 bases stayed unmatched. CDR1 and CDR2 from the germline V gene are MDHEN and SYDVKM. The CDR3 covers 16 residues. This clonotype was obtained from a man aged 18 to 30 in good health. This sequence joins TRBV28 and TRBJ1-2; 9 nucleotides agree with TRBD1. The sample consisted of naive CD4+ T cells sorted from blood. The subset here: CD45RA+ positively selected. The CDR3 DNA sequence: TGTGCCAGCAGTTTATGGGACAGGGGAGAGGGCTATGGCTACACCTTC. Its translation is CASSLWDRGEGYGYTF.